Listed below are T cell receptor beta chains from one sample, sequenced in a study of blood T cell repertoires in COVID-19. TCRdb's copy holds only in-frame clones and misses some; the assay was immunoSEQ multiplex PCR. The sample shows about 76,000 clones, approximately 84% of them seen only once. The sample comprised peripheral blood. The origin of the receptors is a man aged 60 to 69 with COVID-19, enrolled during active disease. Both conserved end residues are part of each CDR3.

TRBJ2-1	17	TRBV5-1	CASSLGPTSGPRNEQFF
TRBJ1-3	16	TRBV5-1	CASREQGISSGNTIYF
TRBJ1-6	12	TRBV12-3/TRBV12-4	CASTRGRSPLHF
TRBJ2-7	13	TRBV23-1	CASSLDRGLEQYF
TRBJ1-5	15	TRBV7-3	CASSQAGGSNQPQHF
TRBJ1-2	15	TRBV7-2	CASSLDRGFNYGYTF
TRBJ2-3	14	TRBV19	CASSTTGIADTQYF
TRBJ2-7	13	TRBV5-1	CASSSGRAYEQYF
TRBJ2-3	10	TRBV2	CAKSGGPQYF
TRBJ2-1	15	TRBV7-2	CASRFGTSGLDEQFF
TRBJ1-3	16	TRBV24-1	CATSDDKQGDRNTIYF
TRBJ2-5	14	TRBV3-1/TRBV3-2	CASSSRGRGETQYF
TRBJ2-1	14	TRBV19	CASSTQGARHEQFF
TRBJ2-1	12	TRBV4-1	CATQNTGREQFF
TRBJ2-7	15	TRBV14	CASSLGLAGTYEQYF
TRBJ2-1	17	TRBV18	CASSPRGQISSYNEQFF
TRBJ2-1	15	TRBV6-1	CASSENGSPYNEQFF
TRBJ1-2	13	TRBV5-1	CASSFGQGYGYTF
TRBJ2-2	15	TRBV5-1	CASRVEPANTGELFF
TRBJ1-2	14	TRBV7-9	CASSPGGLNYGYTF
TRBJ1-1	14	TRBV4-2	CASSQISGDTEAFF
TRBJ1-4	15	TRBV7-3	CASSLARGANEKLFF
TRBJ2-7	14	TRBV27	CASKRGGSSYEQYF
TRBJ2-7	15	TRBV2	CASSESSSGSYEQYF
TRBJ2-7	14	TRBV11-3	CASSYTSGGSEQYF
TRBJ2-7	15	TRBV5-1	CASTPGGTAVYEQYF
TRBJ2-3	15	TRBV6-5	CASSYAGTPEDTQYF
TRBJ2-5	15	TRBV5-1	CASSLRGETQETQYF
TRBJ2-1	13	TRBV29-1	CSVVRVGTEEQFF
TRBJ2-7	13	TRBV11-2	CASSAQTGGEQYF
TRBJ1-5	13	TRBV19	CASSDQGAQPQHF
TRBJ2-7	20	TRBV10-2	CASSESPCAAARPPGGEQYF
TRBJ2-2	15	TRBV5-1	CASSDGQGSTGELFF
TRBJ2-1	16	TRBV4-1	CASSQERQGAYNEQFF
TRBJ1-1	16	TRBV19	CASSIDTRGTHTEAFF
TRBJ1-1	15	TRBV5-1	CASSRTGGGNTEAFF
TRBJ2-5	12	TRBV29-1	CSVEPGRETQYF
TRBJ1-2	14	TRBV6-5	CASRKTGLNYGYTF
TRBJ2-7	18	TRBV4-2	CASSQDGTSGGASYEQYF
TRBJ2-7	16	TRBV9	CASSVEDGQGFYEQYF
TRBJ2-5	13	TRBV6-5	CASSFGGGETQYF
TRBJ2-5	21	TRBV24-1	CATRPTLSLAGGQLHQETQYF
TRBJ2-5	16	TRBV10-1	CASSDNRGRGLETQYF
TRBJ1-3	15	TRBV5-5	CASSLDAGPGNTIYF
TRBJ2-2	18	TRBV24-1	CATSDLRGRGVNTGELFF
TRBJ2-5	14	TRBV6-5	CASSYSSTQETQYF
TRBJ2-7	15	TRBV15	CATSRAGREGYEQYF
TRBJ2-7	15	TRBV6-5	CASSLGDTLSYEQYF
TRBJ1-5	15	TRBV9	CASSRTGYSNQPQHF
TRBJ1-1	13	TRBV29-1	CSGRQGADTEAFF
TRBJ1-2	14	TRBV10-3	CAISARDRTYGYTF
TRBJ2-1	15	TRBV30	CAWSMGEVLLNEQFF
TRBJ2-1	16	TRBV6-4	CASSPEGGGSYNEQFF